A selection of T cell receptor beta chains follows, all from one sample in a study of blood T cell repertoires in COVID-19. TCRdb's table, derived via immunoSEQ multiplex PCR, lists solely in-frame clones and lacks some. The sample holds about 180,000 clones, around 87% seen once. The material sequenced was peripheral blood. The receptors were gathered from a young woman with active or convalescent COVID-19. CDR3s include the opening cysteine and the closing phenylalanine or tryptophan. The D gene is left open where the match is weak. Clone size is not always given. Where it is, it says once, few, many or a class for expanded clones.

v_gene	j_gene	abundance	d_gene	CDR3nt	CDR3aa
TRBV19	TRBJ2-5	.	TRBD2	TGTGCCAGTAGTATAACTAGCGGGCTCCAAGAGACCCAGTACTTC	CASSITSGLQETQYF
TRBV7-2	TRBJ2-3	.	TRBD2	TGTGCCAGCAGCTCACAAGGGGCTAGCGGGGTAGATACGCAGTATTTT	CASSSQGASGVDTQYF
TRBV5-1	TRBJ1-4	.	.	TGCGCCAGCAGCCCGGAGGGGGAAAAACTGTTTTTT	CASSPEGEKLFF
TRBV5-1	TRBJ2-7	.	.	TGCGCCAGCAGCGTGGACTCTTACGAGCAGTACTTC	CASSVDSYEQYF
TRBV6-5	TRBJ1-1	.	.	TGTGCCAGCACCAGGGGAGGGTTCACTGAAGCTTTCTTT	CASTRGGFTEAFF
TRBV19	TRBJ1-5	.	.	TGTGCCAGTAGTATAGACGACAGGCAGGCGGGCAATCAGCCCCAGCATTTT	CASSIDDRQAGNQPQHF
TRBV12-3/TRBV12-4	TRBJ2-7	.	.	TGTGCCAGCAGTTTATTCGACACCTACGAGCAGTACTTC	CASSLFDTYEQYF
TRBV3-1/TRBV3-2	TRBJ2-5	.	.	TGTGCCAGCAGCCAAGACGGGTCAGGGAAACAAGAGACCCAGTACTTC	CASSQDGSGKQETQYF
TRBV2	TRBJ1-6	.	.	TGTGCCAGCAGTGATCCCGGGACTGGCGTCGGGTCAAATTCACCCCTCCACTTT	CASSDPGTGVGSNSPLHF
TRBV6-6	TRBJ2-2	few	TRBD2	TGTGCCAGCAGTTACTCGGGCGGGGGGAACACCGGGGAGCTGTTTTTT	CASSYSGGGNTGELFF
TRBV19	TRBJ1-1	.	TRBD1	TGTGCCAGTATATGGGGGACAGGGCACACTGAAGCTTTCTTT	CASIWGTGHTEAFF
TRBV19	TRBJ1-3	.	.	TGTGCCAGTAGTATTAGCTCTGGAAACACCATATATTTT	CASSISSGNTIYF
TRBV27	TRBJ1-6	.	TRBD1	TGTGCCTGCAAAGGGGGCCCCTATAATTCACCCCTCCACTTT	CACKGGPYNSPLHF
TRBV3-1/TRBV3-2	TRBJ2-7	.	TRBD2	TGTGCCAGCAGCCAGGGTCTAGCGGGGACCTACGAGCAGTACTTC	CASSQGLAGTYEQYF
TRBV12-3/TRBV12-4	TRBJ1-6	.	TRBD1	TGTGCCAGCAGTTTGGACAGGGATTCACCCCTCCACTTT	CASSLDRDSPLHF
TRBV28	TRBJ2-7	.	TRBD2	TGTGCCAGCAGGCCAGCGGGACCCCCCTACGAGCAGTACTTC	CASRPAGPPYEQYF
TRBV10-2	TRBJ1-2	few	.	TGCGCCAGCAGGGCGGGGGACAACAACTATGGCTACACCTTC	CASRAGDNNYGYTF
TRBV2	TRBJ1-2	.	TRBD1	TGTGCCAGCAGTGTGTCCAGGGGGAAGTATGGCTACACCTTC	CASSVSRGKYGYTF
TRBV29-1	TRBJ1-1	once	.	TGCAGCATAGTGGACACTGAAGCTTTCTTT	CSIVDTEAFF
TRBV6-4	TRBJ2-3	.	TRBD2	TGTGCCAGCAGTGACCCCCGGCTAGCGGGGAGCACAGATACGCAGTATTTT	CASSDPRLAGSTDTQYF
TRBV18	TRBJ1-3	.	TRBD1	TGTGCCAGCTCCCCACAGGGGCATCTCTCTGGAAACACCATATATTTT	CASSPQGHLSGNTIYF
TRBV24-1	TRBJ1-5	once	.	TGTGCCACCAGTGATGAGCGGGAGGCCTATCAGCCCCAGCATTTT	CATSDEREAYQPQHF
TRBV25-1	TRBJ1-6	.	.	TGTGCCAGCAGTGATGTCAAGTGGGGCTCACCCCTCCACTTT	CASSDVKWGSPLHF
TRBV9	TRBJ2-1	.	TRBD1	TGTGCCAGCAGCGTAGGGACAGGGGATGAGCAGTTCTTC	CASSVGTGDEQFF
TRBV5-6	TRBJ2-3	once	TRBD2	TGTGCCAGCAGTTCCACAGCTAGCGGGGCACGAGATACGCAGTATTTT	CASSSTASGARDTQYF
TRBV5-1	TRBJ1-2	.	TRBD1	TGCGCCAGCAGCTCGACGAGCGGGACAGGGAACTATGGCTACACCTTC	CASSSTSGTGNYGYTF
TRBV2	TRBJ1-5	.	.	TGTGCCAGCAGTGAAGCCTATAACCCTAGCAATCAGCCCCAGCATTTT	CASSEAYNPSNQPQHF
TRBV11-2	TRBJ1-1	.	.	TGTGCCAGCAGCCGCCGAGTCCGGGGCACTGAAGCTTTCTTT	CASSRRVRGTEAFF
TRBV5-4	TRBJ1-2	.	TRBD1	TGTGCCAGCAGAACCGACAGGGTCTCTGGCTACACCTTC	CASRTDRVSGYTF